These T cell receptor beta chains were read from a single sample in a study of blood T cell repertoires in COVID-19. Clones were sequenced by immunoSEQ multiplex PCR, and TCRdb holds only the in-frame ones, with some missing. Found here are fewer than 120,000 clones, approximately 90% of them singletons; the top ten hold 3% to 3.5%. Sequences were obtained from peripheral blood. The receptors shown here come from a woman between 50 and 59 years old with acute or convalescent COVID-19. CDR3s include the opening cysteine and the closing phenylalanine or tryptophan. The D gene is left open where the match is weak. Clone size, where shown, is once, few, many, or a class for clones that have expanded.

>NA|many|TRBJ1-5|TRBV23-1
CASSQTRIRQGNQPQHF
TGCGCCAGCAGTCAAACGCGAATCCGACAGGGCAATCAGCCCCAGCATTTT
>TRBD1|NA|TRBJ1-1|TRBV19
CASSIGRDRVTEAFF
TGTGCCAGTAGTATCGGCAGGGACAGGGTCACTGAAGCTTTCTTT
>TRBD2|NA|TRBJ2-7|TRBV7-2
CASSGDYSSYEQYF
TGTGCCAGCAGCGGGGACTATAGCTCCTACGAGCAGTACTTC
>NA|NA|TRBJ2-7|TRBV3-1/TRBV3-2
CASSPRGGPWSFHEQYF
TGTGCCAGCAGCCCCCGCGGAGGGCCTTGGTCCTTTCACGAGCAGTACTTC
>TRBD2|NA|TRBJ2-3|TRBV7-6
CASSPALAGGLSTDTQYF
TGTGCCAGCAGCCCGGCACTAGCGGGAGGACTTAGCACAGATACGCAGTATTTT
>NA|few|TRBJ2-2|TRBV5-1
CASSFLPGVDTGELFF
TGCGCCAGCAGCTTCCTACCAGGGGTCGACACCGGGGAGCTGTTTTTT
>NA|NA|TRBJ2-1|TRBV27
CASSLSEGIYNEQFF
TGTGCCAGCAGTTTATCGGAGGGGATCTACAATGAGCAGTTCTTC
>NA|NA|TRBJ2-7|TRBV12-3/TRBV12-4
CASGSDYEQYF
TGTGCCAGCGGTAGCGATTACGAGCAGTACTTC
>NA|NA|TRBJ1-6|TRBV11-2
CASSIQRAPNSPLHF
TGTGCCAGCAGCATCCAGCGGGCTCCTAATTCACCCCTCCACTTT
>NA|NA|TRBJ2-7|TRBV5-1
CASNPGTTYEQYF
TGCGCCAGCAACCCCGGGACAACCTACGAGCAGTACTTC
>NA|NA|TRBJ2-7|TRBV19
CASSINMVADNYEQYF
TGTGCCAGTAGTATTAACATGGTAGCTGATAACTACGAGCAGTACTTC
>NA|NA|TRBJ2-1|TRBV6-1
CASSSTGEGLFF
TGTGCCAGCAGTTCAACGGGAGAAGGTCTGTTCTTC
>TRBD2|NA|TRBJ2-5|TRBV5-4
CASRASGRREETQYF
TGTGCCAGCCGGGCAAGCGGGAGACGGGAGGAGACCCAGTACTTC
>TRBD1|once|TRBJ1-1|TRBV5-1
CASSSGQLNTEAFF
TGCGCCAGCAGCTCGGGACAGTTAAACACTGAAGCTTTCTTT
>NA|NA|TRBJ2-7|TRBV11-2
CASSLGPRDYEQYF
TGTGCCAGCAGCTTAGGCCCTCGGGACTACGAGCAGTACTTC
>TRBD2|NA|TRBJ2-2|TRBV9
CASSPRLAGGPTDTGELFF
TGTGCCAGCAGCCCCCGTCTAGCGGGAGGGCCTACGGACACCGGGGAGCTGTTTTTT
>NA|NA|TRBJ1-1|TRBV19
CASSMRGGADGNTEAFF
TGTGCCAGTAGTATGCGTGGAGGGGCGGATGGGAACACTGAAGCTTTCTTT
>NA|once|TRBJ2-5|TRBV2
CATKESGARETQYF
TGTGCCACCAAAGAGTCGGGAGCGCGGGAGACCCAGTACTTC
>NA|NA|TRBJ2-7|TRBV7-8
CASNTGNSYEQYF
TGTGCCAGCAACACAGGGAACTCCTACGAGCAGTACTTC
>NA|NA|TRBJ2-3|TRBV2
CASSPSGRGTDTQYF
TGTGCCAGCAGCCCCTCAGGCCGGGGGACAGATACGCAGTATTTT
>TRBD1|NA|TRBJ1-6|TRBV15
CATSRDPGTGNSPLHF
TGTGCCACCAGCAGAGATCCAGGGACAGGCAATTCACCCCTCCACTTT
>TRBD1|NA|TRBJ1-6|TRBV10-2
CASRDGTGDNSPLHF
TGCGCCAGCAGGGACGGGACAGGAGATAATTCACCCCTCCACTTT
>TRBD1|once|TRBJ1-4|TRBV5-1
CASSLSSGDSKKLFF
TGCGCCAGCAGCTTGTCCTCCGGGGACAGCAAAAAACTGTTTTTT
>NA|NA|TRBJ1-6|TRBV28
CASSITGTYNSPLHF
TGTGCCAGCAGTATAACAGGGACCTATAATTCACCCCTCCACTTT
>NA|once|TRBJ1-6|TRBV9
CASSVGWTGNSPLHF
TGTGCCAGCAGCGTAGGATGGACGGGGAATTCACCCCTCCACTTT
>NA|NA|TRBJ2-6|TRBV7-9
CASSLRNSGANVLTF
TGTGCCAGCAGCTTGCGTAACTCTGGGGCCAACGTCCTGACTTTC
>TRBD2|NA|TRBJ2-1|TRBV6-5
CASSSGTRNNEQFF
TGTGCCAGCAGTTCCGGGACTAGGAACAATGAGCAGTTCTTC
>TRBD2|NA|TRBJ2-1|TRBV19
CASSTGLAGGSYEQFF
TGTGCCAGTAGTACGGGACTAGCGGGAGGGTCCTATGAGCAGTTCTTC
>TRBD1|NA|TRBJ1-5|TRBV2
CATTGESNQPQHF
TGTGCCACGACAGGGGAGAGCAATCAGCCCCAGCATTTT
>TRBD2|NA|TRBJ2-3|TRBV18
CASSPRTSGGDTQYF
TGTGCCAGCTCACCACGGACTAGCGGGGGGGATACGCAGTATTTT
>TRBD2|NA|TRBJ2-7|TRBV2
CAKSSSGSSYEQYF
TGTGCCAAATCTTCTAGCGGGAGTTCCTACGAGCAGTACTTC
>TRBD2|NA|TRBJ2-7|TRBV3-1/TRBV3-2
CASSQTSGSTYEQYF
TGTGCCAGCAGCCAGACTAGCGGAAGTACCTACGAGCAGTACTTC
>TRBD2|NA|TRBJ2-7|TRBV2
CASSPQSGLAGREQYF
TGTGCCAGCAGTCCACAATCCGGACTAGCGGGAAGGGAGCAGTACTTC
>TRBD2|NA|TRBJ2-1|TRBV19
CASSRASGRWVVHEQFF
TGTGCCAGTAGTAGGGCTAGCGGGAGATGGGTTGTCCATGAGCAGTTCTTC
>TRBD1|NA|TRBJ1-1|TRBV6-5
CATGMGQTLNTEAFF
TGTGCCACCGGGATGGGACAGACCCTGAACACTGAAGCTTTCTTT
>NA|NA|TRBJ2-1|TRBV19
CASSIRLEQFF
TGTGCCAGTAGTATCAGGTTGGAGCAGTTCTTC
>TRBD1|NA|TRBJ2-5|TRBV7-9
CASSKDREETQYF
TGTGCCAGCAGTAAGGACAGGGAAGAGACCCAGTACTTC
>TRBD1|few|TRBJ1-2|TRBV29-1
CRTGGAPYYGYTF
TGCAGGACAGGGGGCGCCCCATACTATGGCTACACCTTC
>NA|NA|TRBJ2-1|TRBV7-2
CASSLGAGKANEQFF
TGTGCCAGCAGCTTAGGGGCGGGAAAGGCGAATGAGCAGTTCTTC
>NA|NA|TRBJ1-1|TRBV27
CASSYARTEAFF
TGTGCCAGCAGTTACGCTCGGACTGAAGCTTTCTTT
>TRBD1|NA|TRBJ2-5|TRBV5-1
CASSLGTGIGQETQYF
TGCGCCAGCAGCTTGGGGACAGGGATTGGCCAAGAGACCCAGTACTTC
>NA|NA|TRBJ1-5|TRBV19
CASRGQGNQPQHF
TGTGCCAGTAGGGGCCAGGGCAATCAGCCCCAGCATTTT
>TRBD1|NA|TRBJ1-2|TRBV18
CASSRPQGTGYTF
TGTGCCAGCTCACGACCACAGGGGACCGGCTACACCTTC
>TRBD2|NA|TRBJ2-3|TRBV30
CAWSDKTSDFTDTQYF
TGTGCCTGGAGTGATAAAACTAGCGATTTCACAGATACGCAGTATTTT
>NA|NA|TRBJ2-1|TRBV5-4
CASSGMTASNEQFF
TGTGCCAGCAGCGGCATGACAGCCTCGAATGAGCAGTTCTTC
>NA|NA|TRBJ1-5|TRBV12-3/TRBV12-4
CASNREINQPQHF
TGTGCCAGCAATCGGGAGATCAATCAGCCCCAGCATTTT